This T cell receptor beta chain comes out of a study of spatial heterogeneity in lung cancer. Study conclusions and caveats: The study found that expanded intratumoral alpha and beta TCR counts tracked tumor mutation counts.

The sample's time point: sample taken at primary tumor resection. Untreated early-stage non-small cell lung cancer patients, over 55 in total, were the donors. From the 5' RACE reads, TCRdb called clonotypes with MiXCR, one entry per CDR3 protein. Of 10,000 to 15,000 distinct CDR3 sequences detected, roughly 5.2% appear once; the ten largest clones hold 35% to 40%. There are many counts of this clonotype. Its antigen is unknown. The sample was lung tumor tissue, taken at surgery. This receptor was identified in a male donor with early-stage non-small cell lung cancer.

CDR3 sequence: CSGRDYTEAFF. For the CDR3, the DNA is TGCAGCGGAAGGGATTACACTGAAGCTTTCTTT. The chain is built from TRBV29-1 and TRBJ1-1, with D uncertain. CDR3 length equals 11 residues. V gave up 7 bases and J gave up 3 bases, with 9 bases separating them. CDR1 is SQVTM and CDR2 is ANQGSEA in the germline V gene.